This TCR beta chain was documented in a study of blood T cells in healthy people across ages. General observations from the study: Observed TCR beta diversity showed a strong correlation with the percentage of naive T cells as measured by flow cytometry. Since the PBMCs were unsorted, naive and antigen-experienced cells could not be conclusively compared.

Using a J-beta primer mix together with a sample-barcoded 5' primer, a second PCR was run for roughly 6 to 12 cycles. TCRdb reanalysed the 5' RACE reads using MiXCR and keeps one entry per CDR3 protein. The table has some 1.5 million distinct CDR3 sequences, about 28% seen once. This clonotype occurred a few times. Its specificity is not known. The CDR3 has 16 amino acids. V was clipped by 0 bases and J by 5 bases, with 17 bases between them. Germline values: CDR1 SGHRS, CDR2 YFSETQ. Total RNA was isolated from each sample in quantities of at least 6 micrograms. The rearrangement links TRBV5-1 to TRBJ2-5, with D tentatively TRBD1 or TRBD2 (6 bases each). The TCR originated in a woman aged 30 to 39 in good health. Material: blood. This chain's CDR3 is CASSLAGGGTGETQYF. In DNA, the CDR3 is TGCGCCAGCAGCTTGGCCGGAGGGGGGACCGGGGAGACCCAGTACTTC.